This TCR beta chain was captured by sequencing in a study of cytomegalovirus exposure and HLA in healthy donors. Germline CDR1 reads MGHDK; CDR2 reads SYGVNS. The CDR3 is 11 amino acids. Trimming removed 8 bases from V and 7 bases from J, with 11 bases in between. A note on this clone: No antigen is known for it.

Points from the study as a whole: An analysis that was carried out later associated 16,000 or so TCR beta sequences with HLA alleles at 0.05 false discovery rate. Several top significant clusters appeared, in a later analysis, to be linked to common viral pathogens. DRB1 had the most TCR associations and HLA-C the fewest, a later analysis found, with rates varying by HLA locus. Presence/absence comparisons presumed near-even sequencing depth among donors.

PCR involved 60 Vbeta and 13 Jbeta primers. The protocol was immunoSEQ multiplex PCR, while the TCRdb copy is restricted to in-frame clones and leaves out a portion. The repertoire has 130,000 or so clones, roughly 66% of them found once; the top ten carry 1.5% to 1.7%. Sequenced sample: PBMCs. J is TRBJ1-1 and V is TRBV25-1; D uncertain. This TCR was recovered from a man aged 18 to 29 in good health and CMV-seronegative. CDR3 nucleotide sequence: TGTGCCAGCCCTCATACGGTTGAAGCTTTCTTT. This translates into CASPHTVEAFF.